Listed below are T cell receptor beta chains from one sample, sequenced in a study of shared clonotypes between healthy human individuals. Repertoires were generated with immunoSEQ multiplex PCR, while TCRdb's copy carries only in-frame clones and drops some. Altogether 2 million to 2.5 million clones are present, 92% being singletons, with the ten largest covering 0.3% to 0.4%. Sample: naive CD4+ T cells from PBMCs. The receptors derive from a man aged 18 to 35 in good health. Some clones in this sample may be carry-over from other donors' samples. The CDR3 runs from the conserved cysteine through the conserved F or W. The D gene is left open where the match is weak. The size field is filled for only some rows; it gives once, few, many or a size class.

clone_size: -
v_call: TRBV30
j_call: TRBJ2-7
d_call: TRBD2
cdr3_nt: TGTGCCTGGAGTGTGGAGCTAGCGGGAGGGAACTACGAGCAGTACTTC
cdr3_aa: CAWSVELAGGNYEQYF

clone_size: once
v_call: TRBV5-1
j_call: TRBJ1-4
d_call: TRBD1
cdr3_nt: TGCGCCAGCAGCTCTTGGACAGGGGCAGAGGAAAAACTGTTTTTT
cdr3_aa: CASSSWTGAEEKLFF

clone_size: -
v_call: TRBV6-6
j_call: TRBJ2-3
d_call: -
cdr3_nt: TGTGCCAGCAGCTCTCCGGGGGGCTTGACAGATACGCAGTATTTT
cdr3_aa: CASSSPGGLTDTQYF

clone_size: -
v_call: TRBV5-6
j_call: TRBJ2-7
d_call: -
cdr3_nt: TGTGCCAGCAGCTTGGCTCCCGGGACCTACGAGCAGTACTTC
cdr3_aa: CASSLAPGTYEQYF

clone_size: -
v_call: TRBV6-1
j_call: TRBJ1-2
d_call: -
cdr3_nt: TGTGCCAGCAGTGAAGACGTGCGTCGGTGGTACACCTTC
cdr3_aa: CASSEDVRRWYTF

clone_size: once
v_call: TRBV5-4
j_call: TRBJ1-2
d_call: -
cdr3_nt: TGTGCCAGCAGCCACGCGGCGGGAACTAACTATGGCTACACCTTC
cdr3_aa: CASSHAAGTNYGYTF

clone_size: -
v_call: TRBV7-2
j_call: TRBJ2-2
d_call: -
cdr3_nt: TGTGCCAGCAGCTTGTTTGGCAGTGGTACCGGGGAGCTGTTTTTT
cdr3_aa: CASSLFGSGTGELFF

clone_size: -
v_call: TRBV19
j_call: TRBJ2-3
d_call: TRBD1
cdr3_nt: TGTGCCAGTAGTATAAAGAGGGGGCGCGGAGATACGCAGTATTTT
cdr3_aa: CASSIKRGRGDTQYF

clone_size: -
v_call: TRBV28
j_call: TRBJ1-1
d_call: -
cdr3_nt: TGTGCCAGCAGTTTGCCGAACACTGAAGCTTTCTTT
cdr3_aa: CASSLPNTEAFF

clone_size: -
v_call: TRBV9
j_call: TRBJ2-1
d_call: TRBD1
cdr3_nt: TGTGCCAGCAGCGTAGGGGCAGGGGGCGATGAGCAGTTCTTC
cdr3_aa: CASSVGAGGDEQFF

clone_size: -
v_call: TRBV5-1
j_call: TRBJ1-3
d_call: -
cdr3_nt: TGCGCCAGCAGCTTGGATGCGGGGGCGAGCTCTGGAAACACCATATATTTT
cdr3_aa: CASSLDAGASSGNTIYF

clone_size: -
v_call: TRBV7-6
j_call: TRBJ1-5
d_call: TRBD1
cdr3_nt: TGTGCCAGCAGCGGACAGGAAAATCAGCCCCAGCATTTT
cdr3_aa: CASSGQENQPQHF

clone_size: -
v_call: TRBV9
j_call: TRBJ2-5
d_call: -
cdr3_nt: TGTGCCAGCAGCGTAGGATGGGGGGCCCAAGAGACCCAGTACTTC
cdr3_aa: CASSVGWGAQETQYF

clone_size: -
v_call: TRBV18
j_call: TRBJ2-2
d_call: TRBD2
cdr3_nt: TGTGCCAGCTCTCCCGATCGAGCGGGAGGGCTTAGGGAGCTGTTTTTT
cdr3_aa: CASSPDRAGGLRELFF

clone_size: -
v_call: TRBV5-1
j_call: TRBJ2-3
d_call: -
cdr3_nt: TGCGCCAGCAGCGTCAGCGGCCCCAGCACAGATACGCAGTATTTT
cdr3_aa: CASSVSGPSTDTQYF

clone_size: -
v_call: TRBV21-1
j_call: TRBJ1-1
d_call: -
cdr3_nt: TGTGCCAGCAGCAAAACCAGGGGGTCCACTGAAGCTTTCTTT
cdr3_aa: CASSKTRGSTEAFF

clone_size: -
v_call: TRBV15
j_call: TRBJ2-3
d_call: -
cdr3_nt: TGTGCCACCAGCAGAGAGGCACGCGAGAGCACAGATACGCAGTATTTT
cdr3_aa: CATSREARESTDTQYF

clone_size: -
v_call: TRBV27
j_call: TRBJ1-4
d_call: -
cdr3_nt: TGTGCCAGCAGTCCCGGATCCTGGTACGCAACTAATGAAAAACTGTTTTTT
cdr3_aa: CASSPGSWYATNEKLFF

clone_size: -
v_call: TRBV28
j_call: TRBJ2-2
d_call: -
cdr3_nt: TGTGCCAGCAGTTCCGACAGGAACACCGGGGAGCTGTTTTTT
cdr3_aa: CASSSDRNTGELFF

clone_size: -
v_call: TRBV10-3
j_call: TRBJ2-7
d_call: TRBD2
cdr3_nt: TGTGCCATCAGTGAGCCGGTTCCACCGGGGGGGCGGTCCTACGAGCAGTACTTC
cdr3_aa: CAISEPVPPGGRSYEQYF

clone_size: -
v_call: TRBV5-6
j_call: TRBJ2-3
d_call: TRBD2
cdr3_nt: TGTGCCAGCGAGGATCGGGAGGGTCTGGCAGATACGCAGTATTTT
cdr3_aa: CASEDREGLADTQYF

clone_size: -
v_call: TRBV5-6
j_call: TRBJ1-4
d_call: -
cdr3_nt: TGTGCCAGCAGCTTGGTGGGTAGGGTCGAAAAACTGTTTTTT
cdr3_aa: CASSLVGRVEKLFF

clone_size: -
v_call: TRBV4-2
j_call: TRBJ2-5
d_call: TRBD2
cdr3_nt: TGTGCCAGCAGCCCCCGGCTAGCGGCCCAAGAGACCCAGTACTTC
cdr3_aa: CASSPRLAAQETQYF

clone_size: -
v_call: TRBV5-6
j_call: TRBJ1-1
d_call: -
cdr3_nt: TGTGCCAGCAGCTTGAGGGAGAGGAACACTGAAGCTTTCTTT
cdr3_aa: CASSLRERNTEAFF

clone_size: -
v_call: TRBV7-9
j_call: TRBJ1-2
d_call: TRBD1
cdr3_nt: TGTGCCAGCAGCGCGGACAGGACTTCCTATGGCTACACCTTC
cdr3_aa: CASSADRTSYGYTF

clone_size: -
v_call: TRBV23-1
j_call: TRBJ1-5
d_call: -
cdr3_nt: TGCGCCAGCAGTCAATCGCGGACCGTAGTCAATCAGCCCCAGCATTTT
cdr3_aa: CASSQSRTVVNQPQHF

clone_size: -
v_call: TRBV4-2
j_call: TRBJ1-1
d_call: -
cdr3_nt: TGTGCCAGCAGCCACCCGCGGGACCTACCATTCACGGGTGTTTCTGAAGCTTTCTTT
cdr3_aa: CASSHPRDLPFTGVSEAFF

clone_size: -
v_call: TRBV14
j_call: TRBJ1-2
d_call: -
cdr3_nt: TGTGCCAGCAGCCATCTTGTGGCCGGGTCCTACTATGGCTACACCTTC
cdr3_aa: CASSHLVAGSYYGYTF

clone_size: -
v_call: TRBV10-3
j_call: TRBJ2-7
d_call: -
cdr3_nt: TGTGCCATCAGTAAGGCCCAGGACTCCTACGAGCAGTACTTC
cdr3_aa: CAISKAQDSYEQYF

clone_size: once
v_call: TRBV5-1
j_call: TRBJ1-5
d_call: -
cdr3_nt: TGCGCCAGCAGCTTGGGATCGGGGAATCAGCCCCAGCATTTT
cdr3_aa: CASSLGSGNQPQHF

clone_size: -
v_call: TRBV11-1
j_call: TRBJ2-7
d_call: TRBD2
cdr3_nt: TGTGCCAGCAGCACAAGGACTAGCGGGATGTACGAGCAGTACTTC
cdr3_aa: CASSTRTSGMYEQYF

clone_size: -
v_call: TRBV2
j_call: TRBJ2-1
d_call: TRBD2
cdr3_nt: TGTGCCAGCACCTGGACTAGCGGGAATATGAAGAATGAGCAGTTCTTC
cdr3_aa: CASTWTSGNMKNEQFF

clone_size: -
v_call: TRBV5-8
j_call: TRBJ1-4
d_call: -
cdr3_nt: TGTGCCAGTCGGAAGGACAGAAATGAAAAACTGTTTTTT
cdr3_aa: CASRKDRNEKLFF

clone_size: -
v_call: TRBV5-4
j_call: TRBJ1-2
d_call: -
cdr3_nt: TGTGCCAGCAGCTTCGGAACTAGAAACTATGGCTACACCTTC
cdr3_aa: CASSFGTRNYGYTF

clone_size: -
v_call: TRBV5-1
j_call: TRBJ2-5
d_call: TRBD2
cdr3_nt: TGCGCCAGCCAGCGGGAGGGAGAGACCCAGTACTTC
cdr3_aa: CASQREGETQYF